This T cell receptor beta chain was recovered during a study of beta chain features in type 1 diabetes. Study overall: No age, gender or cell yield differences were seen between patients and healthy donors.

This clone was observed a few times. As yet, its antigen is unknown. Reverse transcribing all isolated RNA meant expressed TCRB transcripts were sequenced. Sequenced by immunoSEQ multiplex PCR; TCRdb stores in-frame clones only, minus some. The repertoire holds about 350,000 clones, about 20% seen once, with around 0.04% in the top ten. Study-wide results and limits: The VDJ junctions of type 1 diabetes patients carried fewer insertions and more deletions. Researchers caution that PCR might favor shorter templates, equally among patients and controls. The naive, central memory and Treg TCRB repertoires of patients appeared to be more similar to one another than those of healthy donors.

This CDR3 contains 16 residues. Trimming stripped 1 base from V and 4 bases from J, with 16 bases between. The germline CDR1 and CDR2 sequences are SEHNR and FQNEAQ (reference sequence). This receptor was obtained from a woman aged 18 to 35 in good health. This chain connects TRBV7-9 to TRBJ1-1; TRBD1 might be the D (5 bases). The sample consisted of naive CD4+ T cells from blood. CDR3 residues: CASSLGGVNPGTEAFF. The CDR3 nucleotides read TGTGCCAGCAGCTTAGGGGGGGTTAATCCAGGCACTGAAGCTTTCTTT.